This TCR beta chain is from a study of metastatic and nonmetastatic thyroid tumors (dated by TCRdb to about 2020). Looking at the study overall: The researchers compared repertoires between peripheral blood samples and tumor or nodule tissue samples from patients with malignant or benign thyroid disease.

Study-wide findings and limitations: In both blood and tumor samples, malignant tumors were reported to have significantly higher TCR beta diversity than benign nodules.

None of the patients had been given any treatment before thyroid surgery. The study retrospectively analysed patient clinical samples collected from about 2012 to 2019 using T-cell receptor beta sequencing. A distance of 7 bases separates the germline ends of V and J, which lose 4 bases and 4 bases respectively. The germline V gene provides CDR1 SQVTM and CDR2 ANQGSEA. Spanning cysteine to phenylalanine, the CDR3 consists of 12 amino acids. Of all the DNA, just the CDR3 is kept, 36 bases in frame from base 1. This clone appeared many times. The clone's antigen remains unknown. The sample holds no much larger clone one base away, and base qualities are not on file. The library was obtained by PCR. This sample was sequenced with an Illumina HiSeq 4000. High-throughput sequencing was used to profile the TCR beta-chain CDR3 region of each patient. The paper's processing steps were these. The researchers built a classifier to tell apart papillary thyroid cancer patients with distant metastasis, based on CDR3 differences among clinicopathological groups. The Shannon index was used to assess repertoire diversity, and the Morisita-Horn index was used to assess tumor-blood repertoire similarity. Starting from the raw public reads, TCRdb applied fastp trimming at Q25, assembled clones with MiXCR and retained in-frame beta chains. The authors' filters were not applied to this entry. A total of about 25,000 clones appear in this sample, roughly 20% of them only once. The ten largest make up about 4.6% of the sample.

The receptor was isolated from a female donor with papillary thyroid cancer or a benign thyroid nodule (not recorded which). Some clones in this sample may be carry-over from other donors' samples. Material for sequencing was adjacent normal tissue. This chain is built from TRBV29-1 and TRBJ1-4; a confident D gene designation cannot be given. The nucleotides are TGCAGCGTTGGTTTCGGTAATGAAAAACTGTTTTTT. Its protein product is CSVGFGNEKLFF.